Included here is one T cell receptor beta chain sequence, with context. Its specific antigen is unknown. No much larger clone is present one base from it, and per-base qualities are unavailable. In the study, sorted CD4+ and CD8+ blood T cells from patients with severe aplastic anemia and from healthy subjects underwent deep sequencing of TCR repertoires. Ficoll-Paque density gradient centrifugation was used to isolate peripheral blood mononuclear cells. Before DNA extraction, CD4+ and CD8+ T cells were sorted with FACS or magnetic beads. TCR beta VDJ combination and CDR3 sequence profiling used genomic DNA as the template. TCR repertoire sequencing was run on an Illumina HiSeq 2000. The paper's processing steps were these. TRBV/TRBJ rearrangement plots, CDR3 size and DJ length profiles, and Simpson's diversity index were used to evaluate the repertoires. Whichever DNA sequence was most abundant in the deep sequencing data was defined as the immunodominant clone. CDR3 amino acid sequences were checked for sharing across subjects and were also compared against the VDJdb database and published repertoires. Using fastp at Q25 and MiXCR, TCRdb reprocessed the public reads and kept productive beta chains. For every CDR3 protein sequence, its rows merge into one entry that carries the most common genes and DNA. The V and J calls and clone size are TCRdb's, not the authors'. This sample gives some 44,000 distinct CDR3 sequences in total; 55% to 80% of them show up just once. The ten largest make up less than 25% of the sample.

Relative to germline, V is 4 bases shorter and J is 1 base shorter, with 10 bases between their ends. From cysteine to phenylalanine, the CDR3 is 15 amino acids long. Only the CDR3 DNA is retained, 45 bases long and in frame from the first base. CDR1 and CDR2 are read off the germline V gene (reference sequence) as WNHNN and SYGVQD. This record comes from a study of CD8+CD57+ T cells in acquired aplastic anemia (dated by TCRdb to 2017 to 2018). At the level of the whole study: Extracted DNA from sorted CD4+ and CD8+ cells averaged around 3.3 ug, ranging from roughly 0.17 to 27.4 ug. For healthy donor samples, the average read count was about 9.9 million for CD4+ cells and 11 million to 14 million for CD8+ cells. Beyond this particular receptor, the publication reports: About 28 CD8+ CDR3 sequences were found in both patients and controls but appeared to be highly expressed in patients and within the immunodominant clones of the patients. CD8+ Simpson's diversity did not differ significantly between patients and healthy controls (P=0.060).

The sequencing sample was made of sorted CD4+, CD8+, or CD8+CD57+ T cells (not recorded which) from PBMCs. Recombination joined TRBV10-1 with TRBJ2-2; possibly the D gene is TRBD1, per 6 matching bases. This TCR was sampled from a human donor in good health, serving as a control. The DNA sequence is given as TGCGCCAGCAGTGTAGGGGGAATGAACACCGGGGAGCTGTTTTTT. It translates as CASSVGGMNTGELFF.